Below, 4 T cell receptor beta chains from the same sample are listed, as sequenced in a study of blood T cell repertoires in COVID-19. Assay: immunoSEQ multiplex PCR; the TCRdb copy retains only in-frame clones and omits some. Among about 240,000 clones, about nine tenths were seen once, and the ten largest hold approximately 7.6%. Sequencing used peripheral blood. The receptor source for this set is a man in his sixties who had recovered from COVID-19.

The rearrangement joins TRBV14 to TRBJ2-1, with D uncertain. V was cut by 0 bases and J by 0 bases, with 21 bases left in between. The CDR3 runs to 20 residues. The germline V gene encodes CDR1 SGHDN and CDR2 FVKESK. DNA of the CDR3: TGTGCCAGCAGCCAAGAATCGTCGATATTGGGCAAAAGCTCCTACAATGAGCAGTTCTTC. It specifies CASSQESSILGKSSYNEQFF. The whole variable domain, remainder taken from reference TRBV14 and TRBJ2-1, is EAGVTQFPSHSVIEKGQTVTLRCDPISGHDNLYWYRRVMGKEIKFLLHFVKESKQDESGMPNNRFLAERTGGTYSTLKVQPAELEDSGVYFCASSQESSILGKSSYNEQFFGPGTRLTVL.

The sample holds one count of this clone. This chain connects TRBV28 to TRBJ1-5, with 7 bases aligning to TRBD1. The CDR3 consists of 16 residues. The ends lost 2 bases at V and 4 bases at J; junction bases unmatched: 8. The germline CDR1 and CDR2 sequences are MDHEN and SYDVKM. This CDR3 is CASSLPGQEKNQPQHF. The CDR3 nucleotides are TGTGCCAGCAGTTTACCCGGACAGGAGAAAAATCAGCCCCAGCATTTT.

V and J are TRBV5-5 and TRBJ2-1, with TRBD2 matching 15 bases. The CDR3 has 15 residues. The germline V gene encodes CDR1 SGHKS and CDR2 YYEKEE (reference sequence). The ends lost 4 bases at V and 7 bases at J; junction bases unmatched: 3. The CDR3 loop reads CASSIGLAGGNEQFF. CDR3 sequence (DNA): TGTGCCAGCAGCATAGGACTAGCGGGGGGGAATGAGCAGTTCTTC. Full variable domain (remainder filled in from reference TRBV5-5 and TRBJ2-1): DAGVTQSPTHLIKTRGQQVTLRCSPISGHKSVSWYQQVLGQGPQFIFQYYEKEERGRGNFPDRFSARQFPNYSSELNVNALLLGDSALYLCASSIGLAGGNEQFFGPGTRLTVL.

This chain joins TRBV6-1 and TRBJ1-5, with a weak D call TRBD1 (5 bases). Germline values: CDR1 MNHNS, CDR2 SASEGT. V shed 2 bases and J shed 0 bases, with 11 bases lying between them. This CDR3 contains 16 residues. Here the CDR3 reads CASSEFLGDSNQPQHF. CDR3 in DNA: TGTGCCAGCAGTGAATTTCTAGGGGATAGCAATCAGCCCCAGCATTTT.